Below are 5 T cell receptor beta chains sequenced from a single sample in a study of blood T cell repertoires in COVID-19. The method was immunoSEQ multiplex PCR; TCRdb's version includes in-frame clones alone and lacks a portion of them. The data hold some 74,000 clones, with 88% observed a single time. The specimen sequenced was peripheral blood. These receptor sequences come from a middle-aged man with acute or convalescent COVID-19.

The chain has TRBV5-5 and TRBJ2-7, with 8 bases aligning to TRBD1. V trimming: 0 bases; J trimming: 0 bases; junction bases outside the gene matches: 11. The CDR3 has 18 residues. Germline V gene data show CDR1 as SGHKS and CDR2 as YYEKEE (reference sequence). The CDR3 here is CASSLGGTGGIISYEQYF. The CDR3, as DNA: TGTGCCAGCAGCTTGGGTGGGACAGGAGGAATAATCTCCTACGAGCAGTACTTC.

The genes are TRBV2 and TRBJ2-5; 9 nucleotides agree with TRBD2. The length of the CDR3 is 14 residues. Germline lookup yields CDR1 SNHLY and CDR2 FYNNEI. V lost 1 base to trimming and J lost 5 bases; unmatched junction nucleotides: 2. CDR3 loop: CASSEGGGAETQYF. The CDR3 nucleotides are TGTGCCAGCAGTGAAGGCGGGGGGGCGGAGACCCAGTACTTC.

The CDR3 region is CASSLVAGAHEQYF. CDR3 in DNA: TGTGCCAGCAGCCTCGTAGCGGGGGCCCACGAGCAGTACTTC. The chain is built from TRBV6-6 and TRBJ2-7; 9 bases match TRBD2. V shed 6 bases, J shed 5 bases, and the junction held 8 bases outside the gene matches. The CDR3 runs to 14 residues. Germline CDR1 is MNHNY and CDR2 is SVGAGI (reference sequence).

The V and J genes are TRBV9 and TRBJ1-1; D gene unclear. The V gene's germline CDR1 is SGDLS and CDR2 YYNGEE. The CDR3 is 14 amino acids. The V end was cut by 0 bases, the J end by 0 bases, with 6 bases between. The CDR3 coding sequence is TGTGCCAGCAGCGTAGGTCTGTTGAACACTGAAGCTTTCTTT. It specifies CASSVGLLNTEAFF.

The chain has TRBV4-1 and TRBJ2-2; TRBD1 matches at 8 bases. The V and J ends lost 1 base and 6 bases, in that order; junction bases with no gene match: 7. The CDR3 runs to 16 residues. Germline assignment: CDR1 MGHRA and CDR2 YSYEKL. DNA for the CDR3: TGCGCCAGCAGCCAAGGACAGGGGCCGACGTCCGGGGAGCTGTTTTTT. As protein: CASSQGQGPTSGELFF.